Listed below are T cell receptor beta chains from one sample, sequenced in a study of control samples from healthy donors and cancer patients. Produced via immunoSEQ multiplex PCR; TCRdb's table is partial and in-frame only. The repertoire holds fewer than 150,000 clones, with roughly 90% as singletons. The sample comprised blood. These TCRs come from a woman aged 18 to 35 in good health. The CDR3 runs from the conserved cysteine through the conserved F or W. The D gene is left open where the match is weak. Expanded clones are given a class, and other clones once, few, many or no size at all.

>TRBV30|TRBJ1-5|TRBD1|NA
CAWTGGSNQPQHF
TGTGCCTGGACAGGGGGAAGCAATCAGCCCCAGCATTTT
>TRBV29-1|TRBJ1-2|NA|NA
CSVEGSTGRVYGYTF
TGCAGCGTTGAAGGGTCAACGGGCAGAGTCTATGGCTACACCTTC
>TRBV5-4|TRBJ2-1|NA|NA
CASSSYSDEQFF
TGTGCCAGCAGCTCGTATTCGGATGAGCAGTTCTTC
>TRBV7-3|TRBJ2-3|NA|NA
CASSEDASRGTDTQYF
TGTGCCAGCAGCGAAGACGCGAGCCGGGGCACAGATACGCAGTATTTT
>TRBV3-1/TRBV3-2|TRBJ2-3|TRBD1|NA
CAASDRGGTDTQYF
TGTGCCGCTTCGGACAGGGGAGGCACAGATACGCAGTATTTT
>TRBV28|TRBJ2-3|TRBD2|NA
CASSPRTSGRLIDTQYF
TGTGCCAGCAGCCCTAGGACTAGCGGGAGGTTGATAGATACGCAGTATTTT
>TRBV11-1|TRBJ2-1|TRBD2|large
CATRAGGNEQFF
TGTGCCACCCGGGCGGGGGGCAATGAGCAGTTCTTC
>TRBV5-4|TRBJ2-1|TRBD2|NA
CASSLIAGAIDNYNEQFF
TGTGCCAGCAGCTTGATAGCGGGGGCCATCGATAACTACAATGAGCAGTTCTTC
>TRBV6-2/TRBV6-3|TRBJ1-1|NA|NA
CASSYNWWRGTEAFF
TGTGCCAGCAGTTACAATTGGTGGAGGGGCACTGAAGCTTTCTTT
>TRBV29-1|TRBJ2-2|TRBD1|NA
CSVVPRDSTPHTGELFF
TGCAGCGTTGTACCCCGGGACAGCACCCCGCACACCGGGGAGCTGTTTTTT
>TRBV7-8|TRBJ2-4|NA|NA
CASSPQSLAKNIQYF
TGTGCCAGCAGCCCTCAAAGTCTAGCCAAAAACATTCAGTACTTC
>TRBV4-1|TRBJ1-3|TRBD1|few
CASSHRDRSSSSGNTIYF
TGCGCCAGCAGTCACCGGGACAGGTCCTCCTCCTCTGGAAACACCATATATTTT
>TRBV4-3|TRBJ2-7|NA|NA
CASSQDWDTYEQYF
TGCGCCAGCAGCCAAGACTGGGACACCTACGAGCAGTACTTC
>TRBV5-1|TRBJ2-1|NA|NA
CASSLGDWKNEQFF
TGCGCCAGCAGCTTGGGCGACTGGAAGAATGAGCAGTTCTTC
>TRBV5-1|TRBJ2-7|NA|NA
CASSLDNRRYEQYF
TGCGCCAGCAGCTTGGACAACAGACGATACGAGCAGTACTTC
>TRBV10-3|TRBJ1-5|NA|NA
CAIGTLTNQPQHF
TGTGCCATCGGGACTTTAACCAATCAGCCCCAGCATTTT
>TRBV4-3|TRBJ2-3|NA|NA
CASSQLGITDTQYF
TGCGCCAGCAGCCAATTGGGAATCACAGATACGCAGTATTTT
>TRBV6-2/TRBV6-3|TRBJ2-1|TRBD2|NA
CASSYFGKGRGGSYNEQFF
TGTGCCAGCAGTTACTTCGGCAAGGGTCGGGGGGGCTCCTACAATGAGCAGTTCTTC
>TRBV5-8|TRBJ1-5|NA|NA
CASSPQGYSNQPQHF
TGTGCCAGCAGCCCCCAGGGGTATAGCAATCAGCCCCAGCATTTT
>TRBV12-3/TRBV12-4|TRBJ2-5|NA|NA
CASSRRGPETQYF
TGTGCCAGCAGTCGGCGGGGGCCGGAGACCCAGTACTTC
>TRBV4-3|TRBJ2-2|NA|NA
CASSLSIPGPGELFF
TGCGCCAGCAGCCTTTCGATCCCGGGACCCGGGGAGCTGTTTTTT
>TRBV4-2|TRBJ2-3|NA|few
CASSQEASDTQYF
TGTGCCAGCAGCCAAGAGGCCTCAGATACGCAGTATTTT
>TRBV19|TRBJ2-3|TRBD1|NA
CASKKTGDRDTQYF
TGTGCCAGTAAGAAAACAGGGGACCGAGATACGCAGTATTTT
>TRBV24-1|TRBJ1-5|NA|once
CATSDYRAGQPQHF
TGTGCCACCAGTGATTACAGGGCCGGGCAGCCCCAGCATTTT
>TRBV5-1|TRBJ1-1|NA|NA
CASSLQGHFYGTEAFF
TGCGCCAGCAGCTTGCAAGGACACTTTTACGGCACTGAAGCTTTCTTT
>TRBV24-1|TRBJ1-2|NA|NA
CATSDRGQEEHGYTF
TGTGCCACCAGTGATAGAGGCCAGGAAGAGCATGGCTACACCTTC
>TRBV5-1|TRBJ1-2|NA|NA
CASSLVVGTNYGYTF
TGCGCCAGCAGCTTGGTCGTCGGGACAAACTATGGCTACACCTTC
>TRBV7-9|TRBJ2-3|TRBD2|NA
CASSKGLADTDTQYF
TGTGCCAGCAGCAAAGGACTAGCGGACACAGATACGCAGTATTTT
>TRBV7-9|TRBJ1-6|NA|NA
CASSLAAGTLNSPLHF
TGTGCCAGCAGCTTAGCGGCCGGGACTCTTAATTCACCCCTCCACTTT
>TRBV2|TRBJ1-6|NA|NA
CASRQGFAVSPLHF
TGTGCCAGCAGGCAGGGGTTCGCCGTTTCGCCCCTCCACTTT
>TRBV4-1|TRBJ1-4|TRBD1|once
CASSQWTGGSDEKLFF
TGCGCCAGCAGCCAATGGACAGGGGGCAGTGATGAAAAACTGTTTTTT
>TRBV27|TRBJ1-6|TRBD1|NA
CASTDRGDSPLHF
TGTGCCAGCACCGACAGGGGAGATTCACCCCTCCACTTT